The sequence of this T cell receptor (beta chain) was determined in a study of T cell responses to AZD1222 COVID-19 vaccine (dated by TCRdb to 2020 to 2022). For the wider study: TCR sequencing covered some 250 trial participants: roughly 200 given two doses of AZD1222 and about 26 given two doses of MenACWY control vaccine. Enrollment into the trials was organized by age into subgroups of 18-55, 56-69 and 70-plus years, and those subgroups contained about 160, 30 and 59 TCR-sequenced participants, respectively.

The label giving this sample's time point can be read as: baseline before first vaccination. According to the study, the label for this sample's treatment or condition signals: meningococcal conjugate vaccine given as trial control. The vaccinee samples were drawn from two UK trials, COV001 and COV002, one of which was a single-blind randomized controlled phase 2/3 trial testing AZD1222 (ChAdOx1 nCoV-19) in healthy adults. For TCRbeta chain sequencing, PBMC samples from trial participants were taken at day 0 and at day 28 after the second dose. The CDR3 regions of human TCRbeta chains were analyzed by immunosequencing. From the authors' description of their analysis: TCRs in the repertoires were matched against a reference library of SARS-CoV-2-specific TCRs that had been generated with the MIRA antigen-specificity platform. Breadth meant the fraction of unique TCRs that were SARS-CoV-2-associated, whereas depth meant the fraction of total T cells that were SARS-CoV-2-associated. Using the MIRA data, every spike-specific TCR was mapped to the spike region that the TCR reacted to and assigned to either a CD4 or a CD8 class. Log10-transformed breadth and depth values were compared by one-way ANOVA with Sidak's multiple comparisons tests. Imported from immuneACCESS, the table was reduced by TCRdb to in-frame sequences with V and J called. These copies leave out some clones; in studies compared against another copy, an unresolved V gene accounts for under half, and the cause of the remainder is not known. V, J and clone size were drawn from that table, and D and trimming were deduced from the DNA. The sample table lists 200,000 or so clones, about nine tenths of them with a count of one. Around 2.5% of the sample is held by the ten biggest clonotypes.

Overall results and qualifications from the work: The 56-69-year group was small, and its depth increase did not reach significance, likely because of low power. Because no day 14 peak-response samples were available, repertoires were characterized only after the peak T cell response. Participants were mostly white British, with more females than males. The authors suggested clonal diversity may have been underestimated. Conclusions about previously exposed vaccinees are limited, since just a handful of AZD1222 recipients were seropositive for SARS-CoV-2 at baseline. The whole spike protein was spanned by vaccine-associated CD4 TCRs, and dominant responses were seen in regions 160-218 and 743-854. Reportedly, close to half of the unique spike-specific TCRs recognized epitopes lying outside the regions that are mutated in the B.1.351 and B.1.1.7 variants. After two AZD1222 doses, spike-specific TCR breadth and depth were significantly higher than at day 0 and than in MenACWY recipients.

From the cysteine through the phenylalanine, the CDR3 covers 15 amino acids. Of the read, only the CDR3 DNA is kept; its 45 bases are in frame from base 1. V drops 5 bases and J drops 0 bases, leaving 11 bases in between. CDR1 and CDR2 were assigned from the germline V gene as LGHNA and YNFKEQ. Of note for this clone: Its target antigen remains unknown. No base qualities exist here, and no much larger clone lies one base off it.

The specimen was peripheral blood, collected on day 0 of MenACWY control vaccination. This receptor was obtained from an adult in good health. The chain uses TRBV4-2 and TRBJ2-4, with TRBD2 tentatively as D gene (5 bases match). CDR3 reads: CASSTPGLAKNIQYF. In nucleotide form, the sequence is TGTGCCAGCAGCACCCCTGGACTAGCCAAAAACATTCAGTACTTC.